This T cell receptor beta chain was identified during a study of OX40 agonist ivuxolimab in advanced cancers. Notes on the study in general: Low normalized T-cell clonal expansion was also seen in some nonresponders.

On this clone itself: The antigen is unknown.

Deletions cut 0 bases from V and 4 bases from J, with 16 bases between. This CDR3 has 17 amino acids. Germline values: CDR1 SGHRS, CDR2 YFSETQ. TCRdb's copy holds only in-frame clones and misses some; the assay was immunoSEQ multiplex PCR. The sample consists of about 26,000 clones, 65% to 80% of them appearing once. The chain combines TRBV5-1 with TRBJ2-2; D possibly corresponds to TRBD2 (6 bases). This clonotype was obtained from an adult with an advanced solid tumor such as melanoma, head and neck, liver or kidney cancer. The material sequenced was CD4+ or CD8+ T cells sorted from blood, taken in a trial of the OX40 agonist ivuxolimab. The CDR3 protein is CASSLAGKRARTGELFF. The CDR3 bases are TGCGCCAGCAGCTTGGCGGGTAAGCGGGCGCGCACCGGGGAGCTGTTTTTT.